This T cell receptor beta chain originates from a study of T-cell reconstitution after alpha-beta-depleted transplantation in children. The CDR3 spans 14 residues. The V end was cut by 0 bases, the J end by 9 bases, with 13 bases between. The V gene's germline CDR1 is SGHRS and CDR2 YFSETQ. TCRbeta library preparation incorporated unique molecular identifiers. MiXCR was run by TCRdb on the PCR reads, yielding one entry per CDR3 protein. The table lists some 440,000 distinct CDR3 sequences, around 15% of them singletons. This clonotype was seen at least ten times. The rearrangement uses TRBV5-1 and TRBJ1-5, with D uncertain. The source was PBMCs, mostly from graft donor cells, collected 360 days after TCRalphabeta/CD19-depleted stem cell transplant. The TCR originated in a boy younger than two who had a stem cell transplant for Wiskott-Aldrich syndrome, so the T cells may come from the graft donor. The CDR3 spells CASSLDTGFGPQHF. For the CDR3, the DNA is TGCGCCAGCAGCTTGGATACGGGATTCGGGCCCCAGCATTTT.